This T cell receptor beta chain was captured by sequencing in a study of post-analysis software for immune sequencing data. Background on the study: Included courses were relapsing-remitting and secondary progressive multiple sclerosis; progressive-relapsing multiple sclerosis was also included. Broader study findings: There were five TRBV segments more frequent in patients than controls, and TRBV5-6, TRBV5-1 and TRBV20-1 were among them. Normalized Chao1 diversity in multiple sclerosis patients fell significantly below that of controls.

The length of the CDR3 is 17 residues. In germline, CDR1 is SNHLY, CDR2 FYNNEI. Losses at the gene ends were 5 bases for V and 7 bases for J; bases not matched to a gene: 12. The authors incorporated unique molecular identifiers into the TCR beta cDNA libraries. Starting from about 1 to 10 million T cells, the study yielded about 540,000 cDNA molecules. In TCRdb, the PCR reads were re-called with MiXCR into one record per CDR3 protein. There are roughly 410,000 distinct CDR3 sequences in the sample; around 33% occur only once, and under 15% lies in the top ten. This clonotype showed up just a few times. Its antigen is not known.

The TCR sequence derives from a girl aged 5-17 years with multiple sclerosis. Sequencing was performed on blood. This chain connects TRBV2 to TRBJ2-3, with 13 bases aligning to TRBD2. This chain's CDR3 is CASSTRLTSGGSNTQYF. In DNA, the CDR3 is TGTGCCAGCAGTACCCGATTGACTAGCGGGGGGTCGAATACGCAGTATTTT.